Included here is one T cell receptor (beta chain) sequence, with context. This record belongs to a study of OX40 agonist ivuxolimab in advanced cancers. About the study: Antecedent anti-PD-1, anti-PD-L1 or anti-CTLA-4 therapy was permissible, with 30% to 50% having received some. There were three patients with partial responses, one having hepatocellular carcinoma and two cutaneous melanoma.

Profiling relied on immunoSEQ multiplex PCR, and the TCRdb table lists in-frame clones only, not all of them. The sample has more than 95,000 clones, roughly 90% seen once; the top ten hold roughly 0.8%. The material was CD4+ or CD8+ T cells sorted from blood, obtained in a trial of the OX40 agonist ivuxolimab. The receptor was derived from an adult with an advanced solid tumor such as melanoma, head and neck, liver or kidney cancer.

The CDR3 reads CASSGAVTSTDTQYF. CDR3 DNA: TGCGCCAGCAGCGGGGCGGTTACTAGCACAGATACGCAGTATTTT. The J gene is TRBJ2-3, the V gene TRBV5-1; possibly TRBD1 for D (5 bases). Trimming took 4 bases from V and 0 from J, leaving 12 bases between them. CDR3 length: 15 residues. The germline gives CDR1 SGHRS, CDR2 YFSETQ.